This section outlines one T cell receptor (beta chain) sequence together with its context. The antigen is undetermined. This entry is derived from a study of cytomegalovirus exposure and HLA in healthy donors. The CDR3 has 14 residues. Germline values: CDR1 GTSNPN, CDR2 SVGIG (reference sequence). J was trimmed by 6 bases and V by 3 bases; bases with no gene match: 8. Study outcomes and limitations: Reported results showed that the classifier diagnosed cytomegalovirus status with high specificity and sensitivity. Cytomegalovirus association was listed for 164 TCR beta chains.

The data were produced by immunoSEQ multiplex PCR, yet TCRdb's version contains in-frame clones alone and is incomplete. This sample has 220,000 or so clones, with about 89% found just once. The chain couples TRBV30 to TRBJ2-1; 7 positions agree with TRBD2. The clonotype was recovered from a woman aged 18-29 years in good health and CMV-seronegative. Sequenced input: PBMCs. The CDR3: CAWSNGGSSNEQFF. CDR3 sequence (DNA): TGTGCCTGGAGCAACGGCGGGAGCAGCAATGAGCAGTTCTTC.